Presented here are 9 T cell receptor beta chains from one specimen sequenced in a study of OX40 agonist ivuxolimab in advanced cancers. Libraries were prepared by immunoSEQ multiplex PCR; TCRdb keeps only in-frame clonotypes and omits some of them. The sample includes tens of thousands of clones, about 90% of them seen just once. The sequencing used CD4+ or CD8+ T cells sorted from blood, collected in a trial of the OX40 agonist ivuxolimab. The receptors were gathered from an adult with an advanced solid tumor such as melanoma, head and neck, liver or kidney cancer.

The CDR3 DNA is TGCGCCAGCAGCTTGGCCGGGACTAGCGGGGGAGGAGAGACCCAGTACTTC. Residues: CASSLAGTSGGGETQYF. The rearrangement joins TRBV5-1 to TRBJ2-5, with TRBD2 identical over 14 bases. The CDR3 has 17 residues. V shed 0 bases and J 4 bases; nucleotides not matched to a gene: 5. Germline V lookup: CDR1 SGHRS, CDR2 YFSETQ.

The chain combines TRBV6-6 with TRBJ1-4; no reliable D call. This CDR3 has 10 amino acids. CDR1 and CDR2 (germline): MNHNY, SVGAGI (reference sequence). V was shortened by 7 bases and J by 8 bases, with 5 bases between the two germline ends. CDR3 bases: TGTGCCAGCACCGGGGAAAAACTGTTTTTT. Translating it yields CASTGEKLFF.

The V call is TRBV19, the J call TRBJ2-2; D possibly corresponds to TRBD1 (5 bases). The length of the CDR3 is 13 residues. CDR1 and CDR2 (germline): LNHDA, SQIVND (reference sequence). The V end was cut by 5 bases, the J end by 4 bases, with 8 bases between. The CDR3 sequence: CASSGQGTGELFF. The CDR3 bases are TGTGCCAGTAGTGGGCAGGGCACCGGGGAGCTGTTTTTT.

V gene TRBV10-3 combines with J gene TRBJ1-1; D remains ambiguous. This CDR3 is built from 14 residues. Germline CDR1 is ENHRY and CDR2 is SYGVKD. V was cut by 2 bases and J by 2 bases, with 9 bases left in between. CDR3 DNA sequence: TGTGCCATCAGTGAGGGAGGTTCAAACACTGAAGCTTTCTTT. It is translated as CAISEGGSNTEAFF.

In DNA form, the CDR3 reads TGCGCCAGCAGCCAAGATCCCCCCCCAGGGGACTATGGCTACACCTTC. It specifies CASSQDPPPGDYGYTF. The genes are TRBV4-3 and TRBJ1-2; D might be TRBD1 (6 bases). The CDR3 is 16 amino acids. V was cut by 0 bases and J by 3 bases, with 14 bases left in between. Germline-derived CDR1 and CDR2 are LGHNA and YSLEER.

The chain links TRBV6-6 to TRBJ1-1, with 7 bases aligning to TRBD1. The CDR3 totals 14 residues. V lost 5 bases and J lost 5; bases outside the gene matches: 8. Germline V gives CDR1 MNHNY, CDR2 SVGAGI (reference sequence). The CDR3, as DNA: TGTGCCAGCAGTCCGAGGACAGGAGAGACTGAAGCTTTCTTT. As protein: CASSPRTGETEAFF.

The chain carries TRBV5-1 and TRBJ1-5; D call uncertain. Germline V gives CDR1 SGHRS, CDR2 YFSETQ. The CDR3 spans 14 residues. Trimming shortened V by 0 bases and J by 3 bases, and 7 bases separated the two germline ends. The CDR3 DNA reads as TGCGCCAGCAGCTTGGGCGGGATCAATCAGCCCCAGCATTTT. This sequence encodes CASSLGGINQPQHF.

V is TRBV10-3 and J is TRBJ2-5; D unclear. The CDR3 runs to 14 residues. With 0 bases removed from V and 2 bases from J, the gap between germline ends came to 7 bases. The germline gives CDR1 ENHRY, CDR2 SYGVKD. CDR3 protein: CAISESNRQETQYF. The CDR3 DNA reads as TGTGCCATCAGTGAGTCGAACAGACAAGAGACCCAGTACTTC.

This clone has only one observation. J is TRBJ2-1 and V is TRBV29-1; 7 bases match TRBD2. The V and J ends lost 3 bases and 3 bases, in that order; junction bases with no gene match: 8. Germline assignment: CDR1 SQVTM and CDR2 ANQGSEA. The CDR3 is 15 amino acids. CDR3 residues: CSVEGPGGDYNEQFF. The CDR3 nucleotides read TGCAGCGTTGAGGGCCCTGGGGGGGACTACAATGAGCAGTTCTTC.